A selection of T cell receptor beta chains follows, all from one sample in a study of T cell responses to AZD1222 COVID-19 vaccine. Clones were read by immunoSEQ multiplex PCR, and TCRdb kept only the in-frame ones, dropping some. The table has 140,000 to 150,000 clones, around 83% seen once. Sample: peripheral blood, taken on day 0 of MenACWY control vaccination. These receptor sequences come from an adult in good health. Both conserved end residues are part of each CDR3. The order of the fields is V gene, D gene, clone size, J gene, CDR3 DNA, CDR3 protein. A D gene is named only where the DNA matches it firmly. Expanded clones are given a class, and other clones once, few, many or no size at all.

TRBV6-5	TRBD2	NA	TRBJ2-3	TGTGCCAGCAGTTATTCTAGCGGGGGGGCATCAGATACGCAGTATTTT	CASSYSSGGASDTQYF
TRBV5-1	TRBD1	NA	TRBJ1-3	TGCGCCAGCAGCCCCTCCGGACAGGGCCATGGAAACACCATATATTTT	CASSPSGQGHGNTIYF
TRBV6-5	NA	NA	TRBJ1-1	TGTGCCAGCAGTTACTCCTATACGGTCACCGAAGCTTTCTTT	CASSYSYTVTEAFF
TRBV7-8	NA	NA	TRBJ2-3	TGTGCCAGCAGCTTTTTCAACACAGATACGCAGTATTTT	CASSFFNTDTQYF
TRBV6-1	NA	NA	TRBJ1-2	TGTGCCAGCAGTGAAGGGACAAACTATCCGCCCTATGGCTACACCTTC	CASSEGTNYPPYGYTF
TRBV5-1	TRBD1	once	TRBJ1-6	TGCGCCAGCAGCTTGGGACAGGGCGGGAATAATTCACCCCTCCACTTT	CASSLGQGGNNSPLHF
TRBV28	TRBD1	NA	TRBJ1-4	TGTGCCAGCAGTTCCGGGACAGCAAATGAAAAACTGTTTTTT	CASSSGTANEKLFF
TRBV28	NA	NA	TRBJ1-1	TGTGCCAGCAGTTCCAGTCCGACAGGTTACACTGAAGCTTTCTTT	CASSSSPTGYTEAFF
TRBV23-1	TRBD2	NA	TRBJ2-5	TGCGCCAGCAGGCTAGCGGGGGGGCCGGGGCAAGAGACCCAGTACTTC	CASRLAGGPGQETQYF
TRBV4-1	TRBD1	few	TRBJ1-6	TGCGCCAGCAGCCAAGGGACAGGGGGTTCACCCCTCCACTTT	CASSQGTGGSPLHF
TRBV18	TRBD1	NA	TRBJ2-7	TGTGCCAGCTCACCATCTCAGGGGGCCTACGAGCAGTACTTC	CASSPSQGAYEQYF
TRBV7-9	TRBD1	once	TRBJ1-1	TGTGCCAGCAGGCAGACAGGGGGCACTGAAGCTTTCTTT	CASRQTGGTEAFF
TRBV6-1	NA	NA	TRBJ1-1	TGTGCCAGCAGTGAAGCTACCCAGAAGAACACTGAAGCTTTCTTT	CASSEATQKNTEAFF
TRBV19	NA	NA	TRBJ1-1	TGTGCCAGTCAGAAGGGTGGCACTGAAGCTTTCTTT	CASQKGGTEAFF
TRBV5-1	NA	NA	TRBJ1-6	TGCGCCAGCAGAGACGAGAGGAGTGGGAGCTCCTATAATTCACCCCTCCACTTT	CASRDERSGSSYNSPLHF
TRBV6-5	NA	NA	TRBJ1-4	TGTGCCAGCAGAAAGGCTAATGAAAAACTGTTTTTT	CASRKANEKLFF
TRBV6-5	TRBD1	once	TRBJ2-7	TGTGCCAGCAGGGTCAGGGGGCATAGTGGCGAGCAGTACTTC	CASRVRGHSGEQYF
TRBV18	NA	NA	TRBJ1-1	TGTGCCAGCTCACCCCAGGGAAGTGGGCCGACTCCGAACACTGAAGCTTTCTTT	CASSPQGSGPTPNTEAFF
TRBV25-1	NA	NA	TRBJ1-6	TGTGCCAGCAGTGGTTCAGGTGGGACACCCCTCCACTTT	CASSGSGGTPLHF
TRBV7-3	TRBD2	NA	TRBJ2-7	TGTGCCAGCAGCGATGGGAGGGGCCACGAGCAGTACTTC	CASSDGRGHEQYF
TRBV2	TRBD1	NA	TRBJ1-2	TGTGCCAGCACCGGGACAGGGGCCTCCTATGGCTACACCTTC	CASTGTGASYGYTF
TRBV7-9	NA	NA	TRBJ1-4	TGTGCCAGCAGCCGAGGAGAAAAACTGTTTTTT	CASSRGEKLFF
TRBV29-1	TRBD1	NA	TRBJ2-5	TGCAGCGCTTCGGCCGGGACAGTGCTCTGGGAAGAGACCCAGTACTTC	CSASAGTVLWEETQYF
TRBV7-2	NA	NA	TRBJ1-2	TGTGCCAGCAGCTTACGGGGATACTATGGCTACACCTTC	CASSLRGYYGYTF
TRBV5-1	TRBD1	NA	TRBJ1-4	TGCGCCAGCAGCTCCTCCGGGACAGGGTCTGGAAAACTGTTTTTT	CASSSSGTGSGKLFF